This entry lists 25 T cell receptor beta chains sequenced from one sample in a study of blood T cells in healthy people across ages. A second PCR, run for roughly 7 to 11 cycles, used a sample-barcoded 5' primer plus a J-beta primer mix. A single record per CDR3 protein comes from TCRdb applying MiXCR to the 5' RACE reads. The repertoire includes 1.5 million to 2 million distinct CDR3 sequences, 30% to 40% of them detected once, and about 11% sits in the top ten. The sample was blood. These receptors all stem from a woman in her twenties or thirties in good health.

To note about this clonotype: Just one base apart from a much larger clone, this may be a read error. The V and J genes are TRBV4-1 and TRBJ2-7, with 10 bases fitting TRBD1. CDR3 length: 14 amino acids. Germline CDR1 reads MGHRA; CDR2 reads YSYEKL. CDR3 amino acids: CASGQGQGEYEQYF. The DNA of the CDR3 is TGCGCCAGCGGCCAAGGACAGGGGGAATACGAGCAGTACTTC.

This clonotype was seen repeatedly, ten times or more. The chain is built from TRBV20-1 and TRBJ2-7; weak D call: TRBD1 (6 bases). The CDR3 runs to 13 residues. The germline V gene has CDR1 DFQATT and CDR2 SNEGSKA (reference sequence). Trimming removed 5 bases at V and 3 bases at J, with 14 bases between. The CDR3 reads CSAHTGYDYEQYF. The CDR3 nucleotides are TGCAGTGCTCACACAGGGTATGACTACGAGCAGTACTTC.

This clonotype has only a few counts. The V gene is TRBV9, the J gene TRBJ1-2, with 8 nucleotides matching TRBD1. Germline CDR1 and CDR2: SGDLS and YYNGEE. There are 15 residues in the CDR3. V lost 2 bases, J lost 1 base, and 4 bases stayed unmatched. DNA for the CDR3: TGTGCCAGCAGCGTTAGGGGACAGGATAACTATGGCTACACCTTC. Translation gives CASSVRGQDNYGYTF.

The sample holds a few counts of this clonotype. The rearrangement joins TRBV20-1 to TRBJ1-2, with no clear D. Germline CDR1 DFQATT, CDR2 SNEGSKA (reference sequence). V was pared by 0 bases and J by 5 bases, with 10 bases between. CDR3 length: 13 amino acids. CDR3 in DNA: TGCAGTGCTAGAGAAGGCCACGGGTATGGCTACACCTTC. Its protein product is CSAREGHGYGYTF.

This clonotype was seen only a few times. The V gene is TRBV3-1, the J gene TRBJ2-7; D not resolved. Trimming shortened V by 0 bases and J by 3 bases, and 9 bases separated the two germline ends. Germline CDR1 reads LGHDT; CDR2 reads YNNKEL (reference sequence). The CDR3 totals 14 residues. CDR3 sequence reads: CASSQDPGLYEQYF. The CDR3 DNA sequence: TGTGCCAGCAGCCAAGATCCGGGTCTCTACGAGCAGTACTTC.

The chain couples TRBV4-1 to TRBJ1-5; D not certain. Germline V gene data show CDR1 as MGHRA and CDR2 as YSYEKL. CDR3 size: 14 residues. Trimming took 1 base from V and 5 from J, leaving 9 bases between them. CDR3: CASSQGLADQPQHF. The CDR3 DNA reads TGCGCCAGCAGCCAAGGGTTGGCCGATCAGCCCCAGCATTTT.

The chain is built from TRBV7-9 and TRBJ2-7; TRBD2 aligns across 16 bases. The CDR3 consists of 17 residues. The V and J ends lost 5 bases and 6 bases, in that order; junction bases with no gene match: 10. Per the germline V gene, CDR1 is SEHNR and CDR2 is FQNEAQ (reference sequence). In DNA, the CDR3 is TGTGCCAGCAGCGGGGGACTAGCGGGAGGGCCGGGCAGCGAGCAGTACTTC. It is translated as CASSGGLAGGPGSEQYF.

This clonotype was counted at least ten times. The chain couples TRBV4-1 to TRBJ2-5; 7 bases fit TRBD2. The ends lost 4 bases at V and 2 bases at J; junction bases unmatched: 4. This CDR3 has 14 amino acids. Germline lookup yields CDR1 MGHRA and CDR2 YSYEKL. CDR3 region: CASSLLRGQETQYF. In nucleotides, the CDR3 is TGCGCCAGCAGCCTCCTGCGGGGGCAAGAGACCCAGTACTTC.

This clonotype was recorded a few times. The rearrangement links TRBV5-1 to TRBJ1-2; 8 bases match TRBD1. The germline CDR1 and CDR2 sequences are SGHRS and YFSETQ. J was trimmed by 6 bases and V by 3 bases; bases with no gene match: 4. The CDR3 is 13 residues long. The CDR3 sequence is CASSSSGGDGYTF. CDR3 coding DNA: TGCGCCAGCAGCTCATCAGGGGGCGATGGCTACACCTTC.

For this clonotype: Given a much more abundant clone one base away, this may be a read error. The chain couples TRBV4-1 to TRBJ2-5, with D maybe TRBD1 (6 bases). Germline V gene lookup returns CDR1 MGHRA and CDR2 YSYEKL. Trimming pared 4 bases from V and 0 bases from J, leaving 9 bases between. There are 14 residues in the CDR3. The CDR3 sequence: CASSPRDNQETQYF. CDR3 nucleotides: TGCGCCAGCAGCCCCCGGGACAACCAAGAGACCCAGTACTTC.

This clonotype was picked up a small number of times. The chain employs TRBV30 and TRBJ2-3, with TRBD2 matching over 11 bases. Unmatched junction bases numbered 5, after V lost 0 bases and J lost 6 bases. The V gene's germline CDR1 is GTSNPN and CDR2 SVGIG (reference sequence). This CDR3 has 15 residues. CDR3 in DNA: TGTGCCTGGAGTGTTGGACTAGCGGGCGACGATACGCAGTATTTT. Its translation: CAWSVGLAGDDTQYF. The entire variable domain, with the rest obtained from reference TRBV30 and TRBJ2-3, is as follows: SQTIHQWPATLVQPVGSPLSLECTVEGTSNPNLYWYRQAAGRGLQLLFYSVGIGQISSEVPQNLSASRPQDRQFILSSKKLLLSDSGFYLCAWSVGLAGDDTQYFGPGTRLTVL.

The CDR3: CASSDWQRGYNEQFF. CDR3 DNA sequence: TGTGCCAGCAGTGATTGGCAGCGGGGATACAATGAGCAGTTCTTC. This chain uses TRBV28 with TRBJ2-1; the match to TRBD2 covers 7 bases. Germline CDR1 reads MDHEN; CDR2 reads SYDVKM. V shed 5 bases and J 4 bases; nucleotides not matched to a gene: 8. The CDR3 covers 15 residues.

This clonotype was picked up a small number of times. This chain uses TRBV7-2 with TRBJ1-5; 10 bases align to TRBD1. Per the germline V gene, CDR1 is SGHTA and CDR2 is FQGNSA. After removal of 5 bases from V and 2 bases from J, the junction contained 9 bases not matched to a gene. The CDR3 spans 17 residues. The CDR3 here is CASSIGTGAMGNQPQHF. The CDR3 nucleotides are TGTGCCAGCAGCATCGGGACAGGGGCTATGGGCAATCAGCCCCAGCATTTT.

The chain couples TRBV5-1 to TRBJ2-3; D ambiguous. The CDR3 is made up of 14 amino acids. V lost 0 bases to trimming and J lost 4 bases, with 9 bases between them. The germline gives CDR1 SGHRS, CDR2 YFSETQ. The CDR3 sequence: CASSLVGIPDTQYF. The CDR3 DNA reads TGCGCCAGCAGCTTGGTGGGGATCCCAGATACGCAGTATTTT.

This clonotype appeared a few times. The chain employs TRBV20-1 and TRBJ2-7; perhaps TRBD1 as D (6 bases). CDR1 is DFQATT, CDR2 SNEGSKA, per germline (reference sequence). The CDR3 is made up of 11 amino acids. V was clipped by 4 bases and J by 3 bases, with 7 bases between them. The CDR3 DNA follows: TGCAGTGCTAAGACAGGCTACGAGCAGTACTTC. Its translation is CSAKTGYEQYF.

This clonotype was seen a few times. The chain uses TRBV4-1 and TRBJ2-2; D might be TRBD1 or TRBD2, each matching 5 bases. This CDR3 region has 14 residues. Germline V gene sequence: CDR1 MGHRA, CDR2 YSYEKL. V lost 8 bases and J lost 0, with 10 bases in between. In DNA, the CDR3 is TGCGCCAGCGACGAGGGGACGAACACCGGGGAGCTGTTTTTT. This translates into CASDEGTNTGELFF.

CDR3 loop: CASSFSYTGASQNYGYTF. DNA of the CDR3: TGCGCCAGCAGCTTCTCTTACACGGGGGCGTCCCAGAACTATGGCTACACCTTC. The rearrangement joins TRBV5-1 to TRBJ1-2; D is perhaps TRBD1 (6 bases). Germline V CDR1 and CDR2: SGHRS, YFSETQ. The CDR3 runs to 18 residues. V lost 2 bases and J lost 2, with 22 bases in between.

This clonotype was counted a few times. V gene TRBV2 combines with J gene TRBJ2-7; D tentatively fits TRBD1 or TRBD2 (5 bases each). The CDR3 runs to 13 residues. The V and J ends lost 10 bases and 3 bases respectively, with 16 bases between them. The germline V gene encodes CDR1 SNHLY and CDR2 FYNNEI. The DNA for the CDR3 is TGTGCCACCAGGATCGGGACGGACTACGAGCAGTACTTC. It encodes CATRIGTDYEQYF.

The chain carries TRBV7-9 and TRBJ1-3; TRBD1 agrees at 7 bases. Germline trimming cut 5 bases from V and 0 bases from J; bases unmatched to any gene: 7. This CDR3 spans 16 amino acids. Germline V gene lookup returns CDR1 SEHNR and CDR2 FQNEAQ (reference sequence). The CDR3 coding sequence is TGTGCCAGCAGCATCGGGACAGCCGCCTCTGGAAACACCATATATTTT. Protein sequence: CASSIGTAASGNTIYF.

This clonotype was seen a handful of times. The CDR3 DNA follows: TGCGCCAGCAGCTTGGATGGCGGGAATTCACCCCTCCACTTT. Its translation: CASSLDGGNSPLHF. The chain couples TRBV5-1 to TRBJ1-6; D ambiguous. This CDR3 has 14 amino acids. CDR1 and CDR2 (germline): SGHRS, YFSETQ. Between the trimmed V and J ends, which lost 0 bases and 7 bases, there was a span of 8 bases.

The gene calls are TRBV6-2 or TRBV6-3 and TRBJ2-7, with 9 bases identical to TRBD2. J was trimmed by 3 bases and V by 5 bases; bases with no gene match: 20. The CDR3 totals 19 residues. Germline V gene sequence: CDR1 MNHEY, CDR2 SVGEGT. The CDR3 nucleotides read TGTGCCAGCAGTCCTGTCCCGGGGCGAGCTAGCGGGAAGCTCTACGAGCAGTACTTC. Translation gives CASSPVPGRASGKLYEQYF.

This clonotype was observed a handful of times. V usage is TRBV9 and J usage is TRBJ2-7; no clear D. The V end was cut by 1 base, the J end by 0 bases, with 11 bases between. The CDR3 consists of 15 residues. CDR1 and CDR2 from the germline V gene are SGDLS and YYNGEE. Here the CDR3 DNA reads TGTGCCAGCAGCGTAAACAGTCAGAGCTCCTACGAGCAGTACTTC. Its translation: CASSVNSQSSYEQYF.

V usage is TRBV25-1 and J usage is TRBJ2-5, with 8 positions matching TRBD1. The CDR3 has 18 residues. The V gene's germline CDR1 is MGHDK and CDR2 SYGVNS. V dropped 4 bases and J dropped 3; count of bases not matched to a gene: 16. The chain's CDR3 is CASSVRQGFLVREETQYF. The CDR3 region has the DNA TGTGCCAGCAGTGTGAGACAGGGGTTTTTGGTCAGGGAAGAGACCCAGTACTTC.

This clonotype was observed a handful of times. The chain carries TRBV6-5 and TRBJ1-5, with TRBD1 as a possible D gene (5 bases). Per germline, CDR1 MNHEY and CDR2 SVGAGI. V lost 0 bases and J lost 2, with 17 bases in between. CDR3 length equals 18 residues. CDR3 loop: CASSYSRRGGYGNQPQHF. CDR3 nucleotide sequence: TGTGCCAGCAGTTACTCGAGAAGGGGAGGGTATGGCAATCAGCCCCAGCATTTT.

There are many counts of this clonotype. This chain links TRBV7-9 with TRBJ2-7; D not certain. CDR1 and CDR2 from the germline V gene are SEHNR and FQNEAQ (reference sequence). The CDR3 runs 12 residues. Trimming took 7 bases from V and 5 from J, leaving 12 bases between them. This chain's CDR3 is CASTSDPHEQYF. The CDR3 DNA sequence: TGTGCCAGCACTTCGGACCCCCACGAGCAGTACTTC.